The T cell receptor (beta chain) under discussion was sequenced for a study of CD8+ T cells in alopecia areata. Overall study: Those patients who were treated received oral tofacitinib, which was given at 5 to 10 mg twice daily for moderate-to-severe alopecia areata. By percentage of affected scalp area, the severity of treated patients was scored.

Reverse transcription of extracted RNA yielded cDNA, which provided the sequencing template. Repertoires were generated with immunoSEQ multiplex PCR, while TCRdb's copy carries only in-frame clones and drops some. Of about 180,000 clones listed, about 48% are singletons. CDR3 length: 13 residues. Germline V CDR1 and CDR2: LNHDA, SQIVND (reference sequence). Notes on this clone: Its antigen remains unidentified. Its ends do not fully match the called genes, so a read error is possible.

Overall study findings and caveats: Throughout tofacitinib, many expanded lesional clones continued to persist in scalp and blood. Given one nonresponder, whether baseline CD8+ expansion relates to response remains uncertain.

Treatment here: oral pan-JAK inhibitor, 5-10 mg twice daily. This sample comprised CD8+ T cells sorted from blood, obtained at week 24, from a patient treated with tofacitinib. This receptor was taken from a human donor with alopecia areata. The genes are TRBV19 and TRBJ1-1; tentatively, D is TRBD1 (6 bases). The CDR3 sequence is CASSATGTLEVFF. The CDR3 region has the DNA TGTGCCAGTAGTGCTACAGGGACTCTTGAAGTTTTCTTT. The complete variable domain, with remaining parts taken from reference TRBV19 and TRBJ1-1, reads DGGITQSPKYLFRKEGQNVTLSCEQNLNHDAMYWYRQDPGQGLRLIYYSQIVNDFQKGDIAEGYSVSREKKESFPLTVTSAQKNPTAFYLCASSATGTLEVFFGQGTRLTVV.